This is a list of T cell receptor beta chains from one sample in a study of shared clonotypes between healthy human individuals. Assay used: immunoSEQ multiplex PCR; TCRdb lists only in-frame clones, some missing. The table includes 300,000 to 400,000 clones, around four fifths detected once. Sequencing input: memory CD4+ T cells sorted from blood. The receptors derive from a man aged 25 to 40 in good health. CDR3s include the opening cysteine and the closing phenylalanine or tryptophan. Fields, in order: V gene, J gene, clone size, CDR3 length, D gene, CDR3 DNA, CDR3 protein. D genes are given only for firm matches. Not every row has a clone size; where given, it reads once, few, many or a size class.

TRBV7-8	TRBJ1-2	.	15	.	TGTGCCAGCAGCTTAACCCCACAGGGAGGGTATGGCTACACCTTC	CASSLTPQGGYGYTF
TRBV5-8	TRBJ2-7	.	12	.	TGTGCCAGCAGCTTCTCAGGCAATAAGCAGTACTTC	CASSFSGNKQYF
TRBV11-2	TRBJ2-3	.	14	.	TGTGCCAGCAGCCCTCGGGTTAGCACAGATACGCAGTATTTT	CASSPRVSTDTQYF
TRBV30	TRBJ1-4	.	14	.	TGTGCCTGCGGGTCGGTCGGAGCTAATGAAAAACTGTTTTTT	CACGSVGANEKLFF
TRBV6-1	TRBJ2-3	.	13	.	TGTGCCAGCAGTGACGGACCCTTCGATACGCAGTATTTT	CASSDGPFDTQYF
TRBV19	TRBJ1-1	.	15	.	TGTGCCAGTAGTATAGATCTCGGGTCTGGGGCTGAAGCTTTCTTT	CASSIDLGSGAEAFF
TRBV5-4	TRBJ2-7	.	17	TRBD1	TGTGCCAGCAGCCCCCTAGTACGGACAGGGGGCGTCTACGAGCAGTACTTC	CASSPLVRTGGVYEQYF
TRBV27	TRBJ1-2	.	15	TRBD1	TGTGCCAGCAGTCCCTCGACAGGGACTAACTATGGCTACACCTTC	CASSPSTGTNYGYTF
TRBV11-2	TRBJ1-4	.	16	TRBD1	TGTGCCAGCAGCTTAGCCCAGGACAGGGGTAAAGAAAAACTGTTTTTT	CASSLAQDRGKEKLFF
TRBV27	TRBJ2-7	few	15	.	TGTGCCAGCAGTTTAGGAGCGCATCCCTCCTACGAGCAGTACTTC	CASSLGAHPSYEQYF
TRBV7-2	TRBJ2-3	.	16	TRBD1	TGTGCCAGCAGCCTGCGACAGGGGGGGTCCACAGATACGCAGTATTTT	CASSLRQGGSTDTQYF
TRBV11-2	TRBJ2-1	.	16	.	TGTGCCAGCAGCGTGCCCGGGACCCTGGTACGCAATGAGCAGTTCTTC	CASSVPGTLVRNEQFF
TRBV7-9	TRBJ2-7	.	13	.	TGTGCCAGCAGCTTAGTGCTTGGGGGCGAGCAGTACTTC	CASSLVLGGEQYF
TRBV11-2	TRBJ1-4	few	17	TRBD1	TGTGCCAGCAGCTTAGGTGCAACAGGGGGCGCGTACGAAAAACTGTTTTTT	CASSLGATGGAYEKLFF
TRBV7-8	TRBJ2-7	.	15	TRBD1	TGTGCCAGCAGCTGGGGGACAGCTAGCCCCTACGAGCAGTACTTC	CASSWGTASPYEQYF
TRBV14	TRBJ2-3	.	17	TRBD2	TGTGCCAGCAGCCACGTGGCCGCGGCGGGAGGGCCATATACGCAGTATTTT	CASSHVAAAGGPYTQYF
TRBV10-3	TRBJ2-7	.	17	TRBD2	TGTGCCATCAGTGAGTCAGGAGGACTAGCGGAGATCTACGAGCAGTACTTC	CAISESGGLAEIYEQYF
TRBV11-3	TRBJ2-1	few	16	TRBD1	TGTGCCAGCAGCTCCACCGGGACAGTCATCCACAATGAGCAGTTCTTC	CASSSTGTVIHNEQFF
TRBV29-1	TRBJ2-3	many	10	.	TGCAGCGCCGACACAGATACGCAGTATTTT	CSADTDTQYF
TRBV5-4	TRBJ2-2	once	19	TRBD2	TGTGCCAGCAGCTTGGGTCTTCTAGCGGGAGGAGGGGGAACCGGGGAGCTGTTTTTT	CASSLGLLAGGGGTGELFF
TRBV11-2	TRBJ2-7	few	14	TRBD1	TGTGCCAGCAGTCGGACAGGGGGCTCCTACGAGCAGTACTTC	CASSRTGGSYEQYF
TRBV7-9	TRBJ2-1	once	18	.	TGTGCCAGCAGCTTAGGTTTCCGCTCGCTTGGGTCCTACAATGAGCAGTTCTTC	CASSLGFRSLGSYNEQFF